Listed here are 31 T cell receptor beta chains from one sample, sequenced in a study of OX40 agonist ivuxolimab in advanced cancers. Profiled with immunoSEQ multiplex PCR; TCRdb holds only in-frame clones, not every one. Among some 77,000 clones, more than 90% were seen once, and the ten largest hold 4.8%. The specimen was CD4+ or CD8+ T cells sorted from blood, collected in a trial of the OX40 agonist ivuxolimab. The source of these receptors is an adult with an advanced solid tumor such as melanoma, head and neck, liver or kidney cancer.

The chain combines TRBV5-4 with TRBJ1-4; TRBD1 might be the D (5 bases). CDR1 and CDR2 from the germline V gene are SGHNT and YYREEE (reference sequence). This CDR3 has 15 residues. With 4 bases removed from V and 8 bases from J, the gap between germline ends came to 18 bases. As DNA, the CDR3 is TGTGCCAGCAGCCGCGGCGGGACGGGCGAGGAAAAACTGTTTTTT. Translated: CASSRGGTGEEKLFF.

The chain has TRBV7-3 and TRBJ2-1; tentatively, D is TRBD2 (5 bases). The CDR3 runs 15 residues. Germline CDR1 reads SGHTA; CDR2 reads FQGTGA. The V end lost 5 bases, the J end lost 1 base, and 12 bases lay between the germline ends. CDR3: CASSRSLVSYNEQFF. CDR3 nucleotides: TGTGCCAGCAGCCGATCACTAGTTTCCTACAATGAGCAGTTCTTC.

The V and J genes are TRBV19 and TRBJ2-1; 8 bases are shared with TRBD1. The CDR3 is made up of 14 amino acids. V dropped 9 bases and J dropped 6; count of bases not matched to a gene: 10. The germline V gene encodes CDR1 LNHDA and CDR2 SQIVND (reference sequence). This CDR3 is CASTTGVRVNEQFF. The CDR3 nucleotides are TGTGCCAGCACGACAGGGGTACGGGTCAATGAGCAGTTCTTC.

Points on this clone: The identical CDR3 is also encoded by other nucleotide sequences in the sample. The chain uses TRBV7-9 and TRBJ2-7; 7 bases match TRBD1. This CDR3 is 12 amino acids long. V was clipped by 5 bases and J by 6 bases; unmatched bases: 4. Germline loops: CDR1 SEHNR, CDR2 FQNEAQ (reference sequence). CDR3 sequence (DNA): TGTGCCAGCAGCCTGACAGGGCGCGAGCAGTACTTC. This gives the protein CASSLTGREQYF.

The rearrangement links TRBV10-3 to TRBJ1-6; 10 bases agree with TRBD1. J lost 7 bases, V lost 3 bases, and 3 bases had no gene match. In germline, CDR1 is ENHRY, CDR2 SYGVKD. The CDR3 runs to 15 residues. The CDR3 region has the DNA TGTGCCATCAGTGAACCGGGACAGGGGAATTCACCCCTCCACTTT. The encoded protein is CAISEPGQGNSPLHF.

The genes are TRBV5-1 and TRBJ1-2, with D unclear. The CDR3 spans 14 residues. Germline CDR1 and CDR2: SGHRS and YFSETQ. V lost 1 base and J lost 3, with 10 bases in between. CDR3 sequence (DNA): TGCGCCAGCAGCTTGCTGGTCTTAGACTATGGCTACACCTTC. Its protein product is CASSLLVLDYGYTF.

CDR3 sequence: CASSAGTSGETQYF. Written as DNA, the CDR3 is TGTGCCAGCAGCGCCGGGACTAGCGGCGAGACCCAGTACTTC. This chain connects TRBV9 to TRBJ2-5; 11 nucleotides agree with TRBD2. The CDR3 has 14 residues. V shed 3 bases, J shed 5 bases, and the junction held 3 bases outside the gene matches. Germline V gene data show CDR1 as SGDLS and CDR2 as YYNGEE.

In DNA, the CDR3 is TGTGCCAGCAGCTTGAATGGGGCCCAGTTCTTC. Its translation: CASSLNGAQFF. This chain connects TRBV5-6 to TRBJ2-1, with a tentative D call TRBD1 (5 bases). Trimming removed 1 base from V and 13 bases from J, with 9 bases in between. CDR3 size: 11 residues. Germline V lookup: CDR1 SGHDT, CDR2 YYEEEE. Combining the CDR3 with reference TRBV5-6 and TRBJ2-1 gives the whole variable domain DAGVTQSPTHLIKTRGQQVTLRCSPKSGHDTVSWYQQALGQGPQFIFQYYEEEERQRGNFPDRFSGHQFPNYSSELNVNALLLGDSALYLCASSLNGAQFFGPGTRLTVL.

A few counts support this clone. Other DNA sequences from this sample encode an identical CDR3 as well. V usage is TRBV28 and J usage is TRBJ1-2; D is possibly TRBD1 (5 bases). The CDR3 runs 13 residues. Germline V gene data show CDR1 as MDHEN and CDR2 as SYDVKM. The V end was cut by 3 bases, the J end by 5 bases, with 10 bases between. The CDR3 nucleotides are TGTGCCAGCAGTTTGGGACTGGGGTATGGCTACACCTTC. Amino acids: CASSLGLGYGYTF.

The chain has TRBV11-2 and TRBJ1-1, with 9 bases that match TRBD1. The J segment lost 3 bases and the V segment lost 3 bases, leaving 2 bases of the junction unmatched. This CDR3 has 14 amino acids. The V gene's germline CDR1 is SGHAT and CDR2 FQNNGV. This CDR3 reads CASSFDRGDTEAFF. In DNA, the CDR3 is TGTGCCAGCAGCTTTGACAGGGGGGACACTGAAGCTTTCTTT.

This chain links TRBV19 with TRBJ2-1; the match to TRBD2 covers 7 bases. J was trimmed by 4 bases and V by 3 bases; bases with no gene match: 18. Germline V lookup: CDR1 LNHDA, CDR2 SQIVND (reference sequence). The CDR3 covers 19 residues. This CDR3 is CASSIGFGGGGVGYNEQFF. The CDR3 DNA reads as TGTGCCAGTAGTATTGGGTTCGGTGGGGGAGGGGTCGGTTACAATGAGCAGTTCTTC.

The CDR3 loop reads CASSLAAGGNEQFF. CDR3 nucleotides: TGTGCCAGCAGCTTAGCGGCAGGGGGCAATGAGCAGTTCTTC. J is TRBJ2-1 and V is TRBV7-2, with TRBD1 matching 7 bases. CDR3 length equals 14 residues. The V gene end was trimmed by 0 bases and the J gene end by 6 bases; junction bases not matched to a gene: 2. Looked up from germline, CDR1 is SGHTA and CDR2 is FQGNSA.

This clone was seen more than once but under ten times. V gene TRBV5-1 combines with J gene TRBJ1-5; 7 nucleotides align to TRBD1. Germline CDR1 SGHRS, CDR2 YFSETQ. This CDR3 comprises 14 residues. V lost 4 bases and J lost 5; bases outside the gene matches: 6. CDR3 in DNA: TGCGCCAGCAGCCCCGGTACAGGGGATCAGCCCCAGCATTTT. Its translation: CASSPGTGDQPQHF.

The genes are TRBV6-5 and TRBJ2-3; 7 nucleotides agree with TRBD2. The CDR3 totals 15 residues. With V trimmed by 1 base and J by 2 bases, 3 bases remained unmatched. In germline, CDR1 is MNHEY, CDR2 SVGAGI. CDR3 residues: CASSYFGTTTDTQYF. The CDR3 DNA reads TGTGCCAGCAGTTACTTCGGGACTACCACAGATACGCAGTATTTT.

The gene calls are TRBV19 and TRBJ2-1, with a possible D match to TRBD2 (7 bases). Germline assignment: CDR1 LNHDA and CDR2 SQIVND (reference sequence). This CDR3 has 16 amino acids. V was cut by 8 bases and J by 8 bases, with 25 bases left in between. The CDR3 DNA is TGTGCCAGTCGACCCCTGGGGGCGGGAGATAACGATGAGCAGTTCTTC. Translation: CASRPLGAGDNDEQFF.

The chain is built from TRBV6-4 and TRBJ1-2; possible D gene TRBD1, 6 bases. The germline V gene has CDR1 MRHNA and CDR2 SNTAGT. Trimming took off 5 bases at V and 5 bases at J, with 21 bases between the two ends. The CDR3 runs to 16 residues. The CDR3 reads CASSRGPGQLSYGYTF. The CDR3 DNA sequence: TGTGCCAGCAGTCGGGGACCGGGACAACTCTCGTATGGCTACACCTTC.

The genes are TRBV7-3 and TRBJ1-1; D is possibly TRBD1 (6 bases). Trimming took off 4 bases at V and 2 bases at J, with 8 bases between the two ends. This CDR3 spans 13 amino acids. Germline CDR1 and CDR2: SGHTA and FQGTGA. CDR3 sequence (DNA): TGTGCCAGCAGCTCGGGACAAAACACTGAAGCTTTCTTT. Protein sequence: CASSSGQNTEAFF.

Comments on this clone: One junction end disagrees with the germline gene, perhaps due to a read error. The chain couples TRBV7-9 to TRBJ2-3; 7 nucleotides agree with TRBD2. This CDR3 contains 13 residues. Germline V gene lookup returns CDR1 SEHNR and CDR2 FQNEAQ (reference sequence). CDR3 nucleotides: TGTGCCAGCAGCCTAGCGGTCACAGATACGCAGTATTTT. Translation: CASSLAVTDTQYF.

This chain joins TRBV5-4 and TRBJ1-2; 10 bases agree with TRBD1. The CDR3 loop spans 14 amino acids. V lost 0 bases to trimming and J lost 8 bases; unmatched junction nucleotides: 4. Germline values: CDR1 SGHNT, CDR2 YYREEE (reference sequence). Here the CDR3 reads CASSLDRDRGGYTF. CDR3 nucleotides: TGTGCCAGCAGCTTGGATAGGGACAGGGGCGGCTACACCTTC.

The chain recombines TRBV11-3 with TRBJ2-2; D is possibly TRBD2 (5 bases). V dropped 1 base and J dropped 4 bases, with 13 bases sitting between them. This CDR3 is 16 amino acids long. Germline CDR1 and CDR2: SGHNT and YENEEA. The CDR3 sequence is CASSLGGVASTGELFF. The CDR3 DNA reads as TGTGCCAGCAGCTTAGGGGGAGTTGCATCCACCGGGGAGCTGTTTTTT.

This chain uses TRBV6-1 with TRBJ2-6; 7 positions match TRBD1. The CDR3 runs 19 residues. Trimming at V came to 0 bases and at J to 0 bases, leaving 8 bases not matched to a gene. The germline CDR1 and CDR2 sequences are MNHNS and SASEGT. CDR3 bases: TGTGCCAGCAGTGAAGCCTCGGGACAGTTCTTCTCTGGGGCCAACGTCCTGACTTTC. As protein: CASSEASGQFFSGANVLTF.

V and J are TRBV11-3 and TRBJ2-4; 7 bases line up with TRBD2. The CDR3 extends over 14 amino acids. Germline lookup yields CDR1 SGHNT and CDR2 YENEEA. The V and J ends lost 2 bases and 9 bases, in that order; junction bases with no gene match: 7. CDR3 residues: CASSLRGRVAIQYF. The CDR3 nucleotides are TGTGCCAGCAGCTTACGTGGGAGGGTAGCCATTCAGTACTTC.

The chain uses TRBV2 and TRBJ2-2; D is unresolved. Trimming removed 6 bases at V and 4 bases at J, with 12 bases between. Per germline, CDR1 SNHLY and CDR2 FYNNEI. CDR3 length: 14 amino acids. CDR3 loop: CASSVNAGTGELFF. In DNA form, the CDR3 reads TGTGCCAGCAGCGTAAATGCTGGCACCGGGGAGCTGTTTTTT.

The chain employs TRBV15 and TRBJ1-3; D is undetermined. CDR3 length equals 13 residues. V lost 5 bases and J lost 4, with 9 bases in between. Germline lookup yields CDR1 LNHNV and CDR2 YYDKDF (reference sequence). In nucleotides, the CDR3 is TGTGCCACCAGCCGGACCTGGGGAAACACCATATATTTT. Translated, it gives CATSRTWGNTIYF. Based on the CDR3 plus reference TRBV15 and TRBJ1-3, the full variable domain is DAMVIQNPRYQVTQFGKPVTLSCSQTLNHNVMYWYQQKSSQAPKLLFHYYDKDFNNEADTPDNFQSRRPNTSFCFLDIRSPGLGDTAMYLCATSRTWGNTIYFGEGSWLTVV.

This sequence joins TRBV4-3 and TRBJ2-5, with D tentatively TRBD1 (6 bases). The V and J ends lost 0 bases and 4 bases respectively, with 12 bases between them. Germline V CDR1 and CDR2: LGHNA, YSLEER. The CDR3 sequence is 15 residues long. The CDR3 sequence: CASSQEGGWGETQYF. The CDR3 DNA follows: TGCGCCAGCAGCCAAGAAGGGGGATGGGGAGAGACCCAGTACTTC.

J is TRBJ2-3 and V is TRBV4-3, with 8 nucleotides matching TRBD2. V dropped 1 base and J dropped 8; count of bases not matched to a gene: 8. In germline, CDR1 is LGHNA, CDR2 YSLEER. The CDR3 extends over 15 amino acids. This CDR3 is CASSQGGGLMGTQYF. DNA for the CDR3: TGCGCCAGCAGCCAAGGCGGGGGGCTCATGGGTACGCAGTATTTT.

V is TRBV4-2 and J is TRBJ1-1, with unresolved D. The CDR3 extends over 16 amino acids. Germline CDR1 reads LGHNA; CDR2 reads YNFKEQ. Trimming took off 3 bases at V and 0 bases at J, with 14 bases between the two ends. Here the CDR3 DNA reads TGTGCCAGCAGCCAGGCCGAGTCTCCCATGAACACTGAAGCTTTCTTT. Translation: CASSQAESPMNTEAFF.

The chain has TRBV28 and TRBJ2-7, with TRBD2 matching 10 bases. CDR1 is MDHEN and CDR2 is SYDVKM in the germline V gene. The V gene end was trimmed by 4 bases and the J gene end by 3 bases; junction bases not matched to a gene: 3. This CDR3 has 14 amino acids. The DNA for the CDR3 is TGTGCCAGCAGTTCTAGCGGGAGTCTCTACGAGCAGTACTTC. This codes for CASSSSGSLYEQYF.

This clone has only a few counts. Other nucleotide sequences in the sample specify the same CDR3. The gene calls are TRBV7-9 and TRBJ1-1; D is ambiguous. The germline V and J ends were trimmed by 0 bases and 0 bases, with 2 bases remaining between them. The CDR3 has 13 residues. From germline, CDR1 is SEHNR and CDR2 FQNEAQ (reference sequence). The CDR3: CASSLALNTEAFF. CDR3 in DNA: TGTGCCAGCAGCTTAGCACTGAACACTGAAGCTTTCTTT.

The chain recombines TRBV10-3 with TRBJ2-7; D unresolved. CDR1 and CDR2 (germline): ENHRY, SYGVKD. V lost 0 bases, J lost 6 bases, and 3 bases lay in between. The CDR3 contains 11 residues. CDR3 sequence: CAISESGEQYF. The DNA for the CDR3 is TGTGCCATCAGTGAGTCTGGCGAGCAGTACTTC.

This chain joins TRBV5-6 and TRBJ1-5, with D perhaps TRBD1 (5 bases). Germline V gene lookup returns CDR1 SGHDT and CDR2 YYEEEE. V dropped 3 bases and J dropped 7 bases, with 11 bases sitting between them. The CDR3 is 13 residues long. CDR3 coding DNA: TGTGCCAGCAGCTCCCATGGGGGGCAGCCCCAGCATTTT. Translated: CASSSHGGQPQHF.